One sample yielded the 22 T cell receptor beta chains listed below, sequenced in a study of T cell responses to AZD1222 COVID-19 vaccine (dated by TCRdb to the early 2020s). The library was obtained by the immunoSEQ multiplex PCR assay. The table comes from immuneACCESS by way of TCRdb, which keeps in-frame sequences with V and J called. Part of the clones is missing from these tables; in studies checked, under half for an unresolved V gene and the rest for unknown reasons. The sample yields about 150,000 clones; about 90% were counted once. Of the sample, around 3.3% falls within the top ten clones. In light of the paper, this sample's time point label describes: about 28 days (+/-7) after the second vaccine dose. The sequences come from peripheral blood, collected 28 days after the second AZD1222 dose. The receptors originated from an adult who received the AZD1222 COVID-19 vaccine.

V is TRBV19 and J is TRBJ1-2; D not certain. Looked up from germline, CDR1 is LNHDA and CDR2 is SQIVND (reference sequence). V lost 1 base and J 1 base, leaving 16 bases between the germline ends. This CDR3 region has 17 residues. The CDR3 loop reads CASSIGLAAGFNYGYTF. For the CDR3, the DNA is TGTGCCAGTAGTATAGGTTTGGCAGCCGGGTTTAACTATGGCTACACCTTC. Drawing the rest from reference TRBV19 and TRBJ1-2, the complete variable domain is DGGITQSPKYLFRKEGQNVTLSCEQNLNHDAMYWYRQDPGQGLRLIYYSQIVNDFQKGDIAEGYSVSREKKESFPLTVTSAQKNPTAFYLCASSIGLAAGFNYGYTFGSGTRLTVV.

This clone was picked up one time. The rearrangement links TRBV28 to TRBJ2-7; possibly TRBD2 for D (8 bases). The V gene's germline CDR1 is MDHEN and CDR2 SYDVKM. The CDR3 totals 17 residues. V lost 5 bases, J lost 1 base, and 21 bases lay in between. This CDR3 is CASSPPGGREASYEQYF. Here the CDR3 DNA reads TGTGCCAGCAGTCCGCCAGGGGGGCGGGAGGCGTCCTACGAGCAGTACTTC.

Details on this clone: Mismatch with germline at one junction end may stem from a read error. The rearrangement uses TRBV29-1 and TRBJ1-1, with TRBD1 matching 7 bases. The CDR3 is 15 amino acids. Germline V gene sequence: CDR1 SQVTM, CDR2 ANQGSEA. In nucleotides, the CDR3 is TGCAGCGCTGAACTATGGGACAGCATGAACACTGAAGCTTTCTTT. The encoded protein is CSAELWDSMNTEAFF.

A remark on this clone: The same CDR3 is also encoded by other DNA sequences in this sample. The genes are TRBV6-2 or TRBV6-3 and TRBJ1-2; 9 bases line up with TRBD1. Germline loops: CDR1 MNHEY, CDR2 SVGEGT. V lost 6 bases and J lost 2; bases outside the gene matches: 4. There are 14 residues in the CDR3. The CDR3 loop is CASSRDRGNYGYTF. DNA for the CDR3: TGTGCCAGCAGCCGAGACAGGGGGAACTATGGCTACACCTTC.

This clone has a single count. DNA of the CDR3: TGTGCCAGCCGGGGACAGATGTACGAGCAGTACTTC. The encoded protein is CASRGQMYEQYF. This rearrangement joins TRBV28 to TRBJ2-7; 7 nucleotides match TRBD1. CDR1 and CDR2 from the germline V gene are MDHEN and SYDVKM. V lost 8 bases, J lost 4 bases, and 5 bases stayed unmatched. The CDR3 consists of 12 residues.

This clone appeared a few times. The chain carries TRBV27 and TRBJ1-1; D ambiguous. The CDR3 covers 15 residues. Germline V gene data show CDR1 as MNHEY and CDR2 as SMNVEV (reference sequence). V was cut by 4 bases and J by 6 bases, with 18 bases left in between. The CDR3 sequence: CASSSIQVPRSEAFF. For the CDR3, the DNA is TGTGCCAGCAGTTCAATCCAGGTTCCGCGATCTGAAGCTTTCTTT.

The chain couples TRBV6-5 to TRBJ1-2; 7 bases match TRBD1. From germline, CDR1 is MNHEY and CDR2 SVGAGI. The CDR3 extends over 15 amino acids. J was trimmed by 4 bases and V by 3 bases; bases with no gene match: 8. CDR3 bases: TGTGCCAGCAGTTATATGTCACAGGGGATCTATGGCTACACCTTC. It encodes CASSYMSQGIYGYTF.

This clone was detected once. V usage is TRBV30 and J usage is TRBJ2-2; no firm D call. CDR1 and CDR2 (germline): GTSNPN, SVGIG (reference sequence). The ends were cut back, 4 bases at V and 3 bases at J, with 9 bases in the middle. The CDR3 has 13 residues. The CDR3 coding sequence is TGTGCCTGGATCAAGGATTACACCGGGGAGCTGTTTTTT. Its translation is CAWIKDYTGELFF.

The chain is built from TRBV2 and TRBJ1-5; 11 nucleotides match TRBD1. The CDR3 is 15 residues long. V lost 4 bases and J lost 1; bases outside the gene matches: 0. From germline, CDR1 is SNHLY and CDR2 FYNNEI. CDR3 in DNA: TGTGCCAGCAGTGGGGACAGGGGGAGCAATCAGCCCCAGCATTTT. Translating gives CASSGDRGSNQPQHF.

The chain has TRBV7-2 and TRBJ2-1; TRBD1 aligns across 9 bases. The CDR3 is 15 amino acids. Germline V CDR1 and CDR2: SGHTA, FQGNSA. The J segment lost 5 bases and the V segment lost 5 bases, leaving 7 bases of the junction unmatched. CDR3 coding DNA: TGTGCCAGCAGCCTAGGGACAGGGCCCCACAATGAGCAGTTCTTC. The encoded protein is CASSLGTGPHNEQFF. The full variable domain, with the rest looked up from reference TRBV7-2 and TRBJ2-1, is GAGVSQSPSNKVTEKGKDVELRCDPISGHTALYWYRQSLGQGLEFLIYFQGNSAPDKSGLPSDRFSAERTGGSVSTLTIQRTQQEDSAVYLCASSLGTGPHNEQFFGPGTRLTVL.

The rearrangement links TRBV19 to TRBJ1-1; D uncertain. Between the trimmed V and J ends, which lost 7 bases and 5 bases, there was a span of 14 bases. The CDR3 extends over 13 amino acids. Germline V gives CDR1 LNHDA, CDR2 SQIVND (reference sequence). Here the CDR3 reads CASTPSAQTEAFF. The CDR3 DNA reads as TGTGCCAGTACACCGTCGGCCCAGACTGAAGCTTTCTTT.

The chain couples TRBV5-6 to TRBJ1-2, with D possibly TRBD1 on 5 matching bases. Germline-derived CDR1 and CDR2 are SGHDT and YYEEEE. The V and J ends lost 1 base and 6 bases respectively, with 10 bases between them. The CDR3 length is 13 residues. The CDR3 reads CASSLRGSHGYTF. CDR3 bases: TGTGCCAGCAGCTTGCGGGGGTCCCATGGCTACACCTTC.

The chain joins TRBV10-3 to TRBJ1-1; D gene ambiguous. The CDR3 has 14 residues. CDR1 ENHRY and CDR2 SYGVKD come from the germline V gene. V was cut by 3 bases and J by 2 bases, with 10 bases left in between. The DNA of the CDR3 is TGTGCCATCAGTGAAAGGACGGGAAACACTGAAGCTTTCTTT. Amino acid sequence: CAISERTGNTEAFF.

The sample holds a few counts of this clone. J is TRBJ1-2 and V is TRBV4-2; D is unclear. V was clipped by 1 base and J by 4 bases, with 10 bases between them. The germline V gene encodes CDR1 LGHNA and CDR2 YNFKEQ. There are 14 residues in the CDR3. CDR3 in DNA: TGTGCCAGCAGCCAAGGACGTCAGTCCTATGGCTACACCTTC. Its protein product is CASSQGRQSYGYTF.

V gene TRBV7-8 combines with J gene TRBJ2-7; TRBD1 matches at 9 bases. The CDR3 is 13 amino acids. Trimming took 5 bases from V and 3 from J; bases not matched to a gene: 2. Germline values: CDR1 SGHVS, CDR2 FQNEAQ. The CDR3 spells CASSATGGYEQYF. CDR3 nucleotides: TGTGCCAGCAGCGCGACAGGGGGCTACGAGCAGTACTTC.

This clone has only one observation. This sequence joins TRBV10-2 and TRBJ1-1, with 8 positions matching TRBD1. The CDR3 extends over 13 amino acids. With 5 bases clipped from V and 4 bases from J, the junction kept 3 bases outside the gene matches. Germline assignment: CDR1 WSHSY and CDR2 SAAADI. The CDR3 loop reads CASSPQGATEAFF. The DNA of the CDR3 is TGCGCCAGCAGTCCTCAGGGGGCCACTGAAGCTTTCTTT.

V and J are TRBV5-1 and TRBJ1-4; 8 bases fit TRBD1. Germline trimming cut 4 bases from V and 4 bases from J; bases unmatched to any gene: 6. Germline V gives CDR1 SGHRS, CDR2 YFSETQ. The CDR3 spans 15 residues. DNA for the CDR3: TGCGCCAGCAGCGTCCAGGACAGGGTTAATGAAAAACTGTTTTTT. Translated, it gives CASSVQDRVNEKLFF.

This clone has only one observation. The rearrangement uses TRBV5-4 and TRBJ2-7; D not certain. The CDR3 spans 13 residues. Germline V gene data show CDR1 as SGHNT and CDR2 as YYREEE (reference sequence). V was pared by 4 bases and J by 3 bases, with 11 bases between. The CDR3 nucleotides read TGTGCCAGCAGCCCCGTGGACCTCTACGAGCAGTACTTC. Translating it yields CASSPVDLYEQYF.

The chain has TRBV7-2 and TRBJ2-1; D remains unclear. Germline values: CDR1 SGHTA, CDR2 FQGNSA. The V end was cut by 1 base, the J end by 3 bases, with 4 bases between. There are 13 residues in the CDR3. The CDR3 coding sequence is TGTGCCAGCAGCTTAGGGTTCTACAATGAGCAGTTCTTC. Translating gives CASSLGFYNEQFF.

The chain couples TRBV18 to TRBJ1-3; no clear D gene. V was trimmed by 3 bases and J by 2 bases, leaving 11 bases between them. The CDR3 contains 15 residues. CDR1 and CDR2 from the germline V gene are KGHSH and LQKENI. The CDR3 loop is CASSPRGRAGNTIYF. The CDR3 nucleotides read TGTGCCAGCTCACCCCGTGGAAGGGCTGGAAACACCATATATTTT. The full variable domain, with the rest looked up from reference TRBV18 and TRBJ1-3, is NAGVMQNPRHLVRRRGQEARLRCSPMKGHSHVYWYRQLPEEGLKFMVYLQKENIIDESGMPKERFSAEFPKEGPSILRIQQVVRGDSAAYFCASSPRGRAGNTIYFGEGSWLTVV.

The chain uses TRBV14 and TRBJ2-7; no definite D call. The germline V and J ends were trimmed by 0 bases and 2 bases, with 14 bases remaining between them. Germline lookup yields CDR1 SGHDN and CDR2 FVKESK. CDR3 size: 16 residues. CDR3 residues: CASSQDWPEGTYEQYF. In DNA form, the CDR3 reads TGTGCCAGCAGCCAAGATTGGCCAGAAGGCACCTACGAGCAGTACTTC.

The rearrangement links TRBV19 to TRBJ1-2, with TRBD1 matching 8 bases. CDR1 is LNHDA, CDR2 SQIVND, per germline (reference sequence). With V trimmed by 4 bases and J by 7 bases, 8 bases remained unmatched. The CDR3 is 14 amino acids. For the CDR3, the DNA is TGTGCCAGTAGTAATCGGACAGGGCGCTTTGGCTACACCTTC. Its protein product is CASSNRTGRFGYTF.